This TCR beta chain was observed in a study of shared clonotypes between healthy human individuals. Selected positively for CCR7 and CD45RO-negative, naive CD8 cells excluded terminally differentiated effector memory CD45RA+ cells. Unmatched junction bases numbered 6, after V lost 4 bases and J lost 4 bases. This CDR3 has 16 residues. The germline CDR1 and CDR2 sequences are SGHKS and YYEKEE (reference sequence). Study-level points and caveats: The diversity represented, both genetic and in exposure history, was limited by few donors. Deeper or shallower sequencing was expected to change how clonotypes are shared among donors.

Researchers divided each subset's genomic DNA evenly across several immunoSEQ plates. Produced via immunoSEQ multiplex PCR; TCRdb's table is partial and in-frame only. The top ten hold less than 0.12% of the sample, which has hundreds of thousands of clones, approximately 96% seen once. With regard to this clone: Its antigen is not identified.

The clonotype was recovered from a woman aged 25 to 39 in good health. The sequenced sample was naive CD8+ T cells sorted from blood. The chain carries TRBV5-5 and TRBJ2-7, with 15 bases identical to TRBD2. The CDR3 nucleotides are TGTGCCAGCAGCCTGGGACTAGCGGGAGGCCCGTACGAGCAGTACTTC. Translating gives CASSLGLAGGPYEQYF. Full variable domain (rest looked up from reference TRBV5-5 and TRBJ2-7): DAGVTQSPTHLIKTRGQQVTLRCSPISGHKSVSWYQQVLGQGPQFIFQYYEKEERGRGNFPDRFSARQFPNYSSELNVNALLLGDSALYLCASSLGLAGGPYEQYFGPGTRLTVT.